In its sample, the clone carrying this T cell receptor beta chain was seen many times. The V gene's germline CDR1 is SGHDN and CDR2 FVKESK. V lost 5 bases to trimming and J lost 1 base, with 18 bases between them. CDR3 length: 16 amino acids. The data originate from a study of tumor and adjacent non-tumor tissue in lung cancer. TCRbeta libraries were built with three rounds of nested PCR, modified from ARM-PCR. A single record per CDR3 protein comes from TCRdb applying MiXCR to the multiplex PCR reads. This sample has roughly 44,000 distinct CDR3 sequences, with roughly 60% found just once. This sample's RNA came from whole unsorted tissue. More than 3 cm separated this lung sample from the edge of the tumor.

This sequence was found in a woman in her 40s with non-small cell lung cancer. The chain joins TRBV14 to TRBJ2-7, with D perhaps TRBD2 (6 bases). The sample consisted of distant non-tumor lung tissue. CDR3: CASSFRLGGGSYEQYF. The CDR3, as DNA: TGTGCCAGCAGCTTTCGACTGGGAGGAGGTTCCTACGAGCAGTACTTC.